One and the same sample provided the 10 T cell receptor beta chains below, sequenced in a study of blood T cells in healthy people across ages. Primed by a sample-barcoded 5' primer and a J-beta primer mix, a second PCR proceeded for about 6 to 12 cycles. TCRdb re-called the 5' RACE reads through MiXCR, storing one row per CDR3 protein. The sample carries 1,500,000 or so distinct CDR3 sequences, about 42% recorded once. The sequenced sample consisted of blood. Receptor source: a woman between 18 and 29 years old in good health.

The genes are TRBV6-2 or TRBV6-3 and TRBJ1-5, with 10 bases identical to TRBD1. V lost 6 bases to trimming and J lost 7 bases; unmatched junction nucleotides: 12. In germline, CDR1 is MNHEY, CDR2 SVGEGT. CDR3 length equals 16 residues. The CDR3 is CASRSGTGAIRQPQHF. DNA for the CDR3: TGTGCCAGCAGATCCGGGACAGGGGCCATCCGACAGCCCCAGCATTTT.

To note about this clonotype: The germline gene is not matched at one end of the junction; a read error may be the cause. The rearrangement joins TRBV5-1 to TRBJ2-1, with TRBD1 matching 10 bases. This CDR3 has 15 residues. Germline V gives CDR1 SGHRS, CDR2 YFSETQ. CDR3 residues: CASSQDRGIYKEQFF. CDR3 bases: TGCGCCAGCAGCCAGGACAGGGGGATCTACAAGGAGCAGTTCTTC.

The chain couples TRBV29-1 to TRBJ2-3; D uncertain. Trimming removed 3 bases from V and 6 bases from J, with 7 bases in between. The CDR3 loop spans 11 amino acids. CDR1 is SQVTM, CDR2 ANQGSEA, per germline. The CDR3 DNA reads TGCAGCGTTGACCATCAGGATACGCAGTATTTT. It translates to CSVDHQDTQYF.

The gene calls are TRBV20-1 and TRBJ1-1; D possibly corresponds to TRBD1 (5 bases). The germline V and J ends were trimmed by 0 bases and 1 base, with 9 bases remaining between them. The CDR3 is 14 amino acids. From germline, CDR1 is DFQATT and CDR2 SNEGSKA (reference sequence). The DNA for the CDR3 is TGCAGTGCTAGAGATCTCAGGGCGAACACTGAAGCTTTCTTT. It translates to CSARDLRANTEAFF.

The chain employs TRBV30 and TRBJ1-6; D unresolved. Germline CDR1 GTSNPN, CDR2 SVGIG (reference sequence). The CDR3 covers 13 residues. V was shortened by 0 bases and J by 7 bases, with 7 bases between the two germline ends. CDR3 nucleotide sequence: TGTGCCTGGAGTGTACTCGTAAATTCACCCCTCCACTTT. Translated, it gives CAWSVLVNSPLHF.

The chain has TRBV10-3 and TRBJ2-7; 12 bases match TRBD2. CDR3 length: 16 amino acids. After removal of 6 bases from V and 4 bases from J, the junction contained 10 bases not matched to a gene. Germline CDR1 reads ENHRY; CDR2 reads SYGVKD. The CDR3 DNA reads as TGTGCCATCAGGGACCCCGGACTAGCGGGGTCGTACGAGCAGTACTTC. It is translated as CAIRDPGLAGSYEQYF.

V usage is TRBV4-2 and J usage is TRBJ1-1; D call uncertain. V was trimmed by 2 bases and J by 3 bases, leaving 10 bases between them. Per the germline V gene, CDR1 is LGHNA and CDR2 is YNFKEQ. The CDR3 is 14 amino acids. DNA of the CDR3: TGTGCCAGCAGCCAATCTCACGGGGACACTGAAGCTTTCTTT. This encodes CASSQSHGDTEAFF.

To note about this clonotype: One end of the junction fails to match germline, which may point to a read error. The genes are TRBV9 and TRBJ2-1; 9 positions agree with TRBD2. The CDR3 spans 16 residues. Germline lookup yields CDR1 SGDLS and CDR2 YYNGEE. The CDR3 loop is CAGSGRGGPWGGEQFF. The CDR3, as DNA: TGTGCCGGCAGCGGGCGGGGGGGACCTTGGGGAGGTGAGCAGTTCTTC.

V and J are TRBV5-1 and TRBJ1-2; D not certain. This CDR3 has 15 amino acids. In germline, CDR1 is SGHRS, CDR2 YFSETQ. V gave up 3 bases and J gave up 5 bases, with 17 bases separating them. CDR3 sequence (DNA): TGCGCCAGCAGCTCGGGAAGTCAGGAAGTATATGGCTACACCTTC. Protein: CASSSGSQEVYGYTF.

The chain employs TRBV20-1 and TRBJ2-5; TRBD2 is a possible D gene (5 bases). The germline CDR1 and CDR2 sequences are DFQATT and SNEGSKA (reference sequence). The CDR3 contains 15 residues. Trimming left V 1 base short and J 0 bases short, with 12 bases between. In nucleotides, the CDR3 is TGCAGTGCTAGAGGGGGTAGCGAGTACCAAGAGACCCAGTACTTC. This sequence encodes CSARGGSEYQETQYF.